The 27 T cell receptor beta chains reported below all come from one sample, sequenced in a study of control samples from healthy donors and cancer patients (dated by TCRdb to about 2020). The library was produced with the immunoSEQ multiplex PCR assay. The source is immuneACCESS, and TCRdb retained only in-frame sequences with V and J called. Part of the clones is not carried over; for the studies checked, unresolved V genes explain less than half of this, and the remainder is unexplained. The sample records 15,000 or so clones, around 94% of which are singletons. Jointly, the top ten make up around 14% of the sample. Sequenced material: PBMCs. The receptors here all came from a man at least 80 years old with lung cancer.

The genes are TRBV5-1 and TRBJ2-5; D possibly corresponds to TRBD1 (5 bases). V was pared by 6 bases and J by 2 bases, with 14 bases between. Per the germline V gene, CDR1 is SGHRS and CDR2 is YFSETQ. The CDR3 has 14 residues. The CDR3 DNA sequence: TGCGCCAGCACAAACGGGCAGGGACAAGAGACCCAGTACTTC. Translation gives CASTNGQGQETQYF.

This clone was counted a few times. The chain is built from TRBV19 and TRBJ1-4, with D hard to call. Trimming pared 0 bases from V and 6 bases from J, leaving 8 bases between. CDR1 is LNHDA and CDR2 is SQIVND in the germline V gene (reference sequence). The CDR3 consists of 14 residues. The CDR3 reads CASSIDSLDEKLFF. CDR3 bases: TGTGCCAGTAGTATAGATAGCCTCGATGAAAAACTGTTTTTT.

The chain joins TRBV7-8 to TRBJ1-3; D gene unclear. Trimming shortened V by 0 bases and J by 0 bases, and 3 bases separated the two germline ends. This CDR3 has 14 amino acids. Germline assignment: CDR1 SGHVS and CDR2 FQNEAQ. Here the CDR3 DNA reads TGTGCCAGCAGCTTAGCCCGCTCTGGAAACACCATATATTTT. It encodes CASSLARSGNTIYF.

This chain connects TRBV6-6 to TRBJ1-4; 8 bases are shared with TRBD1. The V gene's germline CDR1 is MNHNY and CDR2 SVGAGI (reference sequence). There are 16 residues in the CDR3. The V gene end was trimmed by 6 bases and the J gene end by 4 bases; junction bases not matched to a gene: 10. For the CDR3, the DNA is TGTGCCAGCAGCCAAAGGCAGGGGGCTTATAATGAAAAACTGTTTTTT. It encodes CASSQRQGAYNEKLFF.

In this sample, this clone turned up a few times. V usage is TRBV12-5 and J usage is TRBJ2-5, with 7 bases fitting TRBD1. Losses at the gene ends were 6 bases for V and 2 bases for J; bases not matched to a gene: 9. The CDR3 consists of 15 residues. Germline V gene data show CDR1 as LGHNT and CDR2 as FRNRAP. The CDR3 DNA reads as TGTGCTAGTGGCCCGTATGACAGGGTTCAAGAGACCCAGTACTTC. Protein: CASGPYDRVQETQYF.

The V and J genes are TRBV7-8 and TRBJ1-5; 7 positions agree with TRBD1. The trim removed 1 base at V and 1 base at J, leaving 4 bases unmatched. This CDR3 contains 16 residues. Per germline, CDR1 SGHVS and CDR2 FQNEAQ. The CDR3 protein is CASSLEGAGSNQPQHF. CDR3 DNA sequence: TGTGCCAGCAGCTTAGAGGGGGCGGGAAGCAATCAGCCCCAGCATTTT.

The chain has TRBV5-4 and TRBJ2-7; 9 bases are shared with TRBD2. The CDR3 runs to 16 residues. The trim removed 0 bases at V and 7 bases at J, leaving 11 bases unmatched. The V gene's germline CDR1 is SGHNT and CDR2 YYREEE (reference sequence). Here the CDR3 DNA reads TGTGCCAGCAGCTTGGGCTTACGCGGGGGGGCGGGAGAGCAGTACTTC. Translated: CASSLGLRGGAGEQYF.

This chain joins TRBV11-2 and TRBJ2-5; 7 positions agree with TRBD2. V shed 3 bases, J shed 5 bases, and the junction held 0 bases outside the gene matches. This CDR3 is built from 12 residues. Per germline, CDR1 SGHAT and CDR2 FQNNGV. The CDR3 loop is CASSFGGETQYF. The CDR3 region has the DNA TGTGCCAGCAGCTTCGGGGGGGAGACCCAGTACTTC.

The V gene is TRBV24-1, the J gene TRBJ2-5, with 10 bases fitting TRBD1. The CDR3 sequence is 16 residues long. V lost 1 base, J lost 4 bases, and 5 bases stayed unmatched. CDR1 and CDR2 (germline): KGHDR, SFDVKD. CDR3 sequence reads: CATSDFQTGGTETQYF. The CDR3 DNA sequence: TGTGCCACCAGTGATTTTCAGACAGGGGGCACAGAGACCCAGTACTTC.

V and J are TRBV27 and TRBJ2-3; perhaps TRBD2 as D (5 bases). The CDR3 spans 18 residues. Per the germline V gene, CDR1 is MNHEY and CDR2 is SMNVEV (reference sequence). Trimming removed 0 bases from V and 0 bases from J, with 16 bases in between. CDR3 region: CASSLSGLRVASTDTQYF. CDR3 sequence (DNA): TGTGCCAGCAGTTTATCAGGCTTGAGGGTGGCTAGCACAGATACGCAGTATTTT.

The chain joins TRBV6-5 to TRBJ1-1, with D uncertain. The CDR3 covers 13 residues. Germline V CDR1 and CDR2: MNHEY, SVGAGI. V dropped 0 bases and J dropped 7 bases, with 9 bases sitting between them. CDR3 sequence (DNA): TGTGCCAGCAGTTACTCGACGGCGGGTGAAGCTTTCTTT. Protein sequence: CASSYSTAGEAFF.

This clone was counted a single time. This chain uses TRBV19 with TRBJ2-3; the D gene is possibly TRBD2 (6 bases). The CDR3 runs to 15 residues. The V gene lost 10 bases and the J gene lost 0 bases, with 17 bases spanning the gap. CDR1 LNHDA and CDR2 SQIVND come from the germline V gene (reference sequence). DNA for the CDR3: TGTGCCACGAGAGGACTACAGTATAGCACAGATACGCAGTATTTT. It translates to CATRGLQYSTDTQYF.

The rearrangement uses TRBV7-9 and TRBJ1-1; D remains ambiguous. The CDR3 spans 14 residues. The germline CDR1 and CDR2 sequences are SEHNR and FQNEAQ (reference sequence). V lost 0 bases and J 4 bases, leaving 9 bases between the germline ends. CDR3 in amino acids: CASSLAPRGTEAFF. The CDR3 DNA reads TGTGCCAGCAGCTTAGCCCCCCGAGGCACTGAAGCTTTCTTT.

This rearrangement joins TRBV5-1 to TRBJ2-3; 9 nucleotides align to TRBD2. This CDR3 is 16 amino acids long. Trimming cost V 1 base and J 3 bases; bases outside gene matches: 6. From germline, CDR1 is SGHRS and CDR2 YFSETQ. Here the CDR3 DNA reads TGCGCCAGCAGCTTGATTAGCGGGGGCACGACAGATACGCAGTATTTT. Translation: CASSLISGGTTDTQYF. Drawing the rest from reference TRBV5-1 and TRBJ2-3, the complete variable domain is KAGVTQTPRYLIKTRGQQVTLSCSPISGHRSVSWYQQTPGQGLQFLFEYFSETQRNKGNFPGRFSGRQFSNSRSEMNVSTLELGDSALYLCASSLISGGTTDTQYFGPGTRLTVL.

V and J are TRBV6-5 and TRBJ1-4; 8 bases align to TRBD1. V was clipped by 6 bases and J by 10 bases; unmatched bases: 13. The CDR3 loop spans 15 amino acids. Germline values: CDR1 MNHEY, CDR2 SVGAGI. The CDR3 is CASSLSGQGSRKLFF. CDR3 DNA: TGTGCCAGCAGCTTGTCCGGACAGGGCTCCCGAAAACTGTTTTTT.

The CDR3 DNA follows: TGTGCCAGCAGCCAAGGCACTGCACCTAATCAGCCCCAGCATTTT. Translated, it gives CASSQGTAPNQPQHF. This sequence joins TRBV3-1 (or the pseudogene TRBV3-2) and TRBJ1-5; D uncertain. CDR1 and CDR2 (germline): LGHDT, YNNKEL (reference sequence). V lost 1 base and J lost 4, with 11 bases in between. This CDR3 comprises 15 residues.

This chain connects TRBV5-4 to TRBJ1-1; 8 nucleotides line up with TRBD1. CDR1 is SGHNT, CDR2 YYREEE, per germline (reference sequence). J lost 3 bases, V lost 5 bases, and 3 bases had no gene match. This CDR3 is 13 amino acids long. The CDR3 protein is CASSQDRDTEAFF. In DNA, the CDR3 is TGTGCCAGCAGTCAGGACAGGGACACTGAAGCTTTCTTT.

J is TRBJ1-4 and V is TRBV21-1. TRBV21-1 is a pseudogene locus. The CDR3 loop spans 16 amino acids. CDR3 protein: CASVGGQIATNEKLFF. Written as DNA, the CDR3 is TGTGCCAGCGTGGGGGGGCAGATTGCAACTAATGAAAAACTGTTTTTT.

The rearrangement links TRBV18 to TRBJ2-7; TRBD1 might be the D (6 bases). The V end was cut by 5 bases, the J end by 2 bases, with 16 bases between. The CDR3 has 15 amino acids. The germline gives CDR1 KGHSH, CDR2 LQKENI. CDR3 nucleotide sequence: TGTGCCAGCTCATTGACAGGCCTTTTTCCCTACGAGCAGTACTTC. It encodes CASSLTGLFPYEQYF. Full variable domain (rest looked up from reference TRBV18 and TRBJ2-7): NAGVMQNPRHLVRRRGQEARLRCSPMKGHSHVYWYRQLPEEGLKFMVYLQKENIIDESGMPKERFSAEFPKEGPSILRIQQVVRGDSAAYFCASSLTGLFPYEQYFGPGTRLTVT.

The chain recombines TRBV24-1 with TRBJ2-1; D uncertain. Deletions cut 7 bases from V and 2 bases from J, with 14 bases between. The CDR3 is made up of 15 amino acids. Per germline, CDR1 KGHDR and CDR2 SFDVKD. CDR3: CATRDARRAYNEQFF. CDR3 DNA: TGTGCCACCAGAGACGCCCGCCGGGCCTACAATGAGCAGTTCTTC.

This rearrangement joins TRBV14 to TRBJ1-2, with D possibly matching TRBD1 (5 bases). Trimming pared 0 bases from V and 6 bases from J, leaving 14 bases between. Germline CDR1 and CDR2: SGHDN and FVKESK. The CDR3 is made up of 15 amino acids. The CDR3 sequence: CASSQDGGGAHGYTF. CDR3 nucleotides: TGTGCCAGCAGCCAAGATGGGGGGGGAGCTCATGGCTACACCTTC.

The CDR3, as DNA: TGTGCCAGCTCAGGACAGGGGATGGGCACTGAAGCTTTCTTT. Amino acids: CASSGQGMGTEAFF. The chain couples TRBV18 to TRBJ1-1; 9 positions agree with TRBD1. J was trimmed by 4 bases and V by 5 bases; bases with no gene match: 5. Germline-derived CDR1 and CDR2 are KGHSH and LQKENI. The CDR3 has 14 amino acids.

The CDR3 loop reads CASSFRDRPNTGELFF. The DNA for the CDR3 is TGTGCCAGCAGCTTCCGGGACAGGCCTAACACCGGGGAGCTGTTTTTT. The rearrangement joins TRBV5-6 to TRBJ2-2; 8 bases agree with TRBD1. This CDR3 has 16 amino acids. V lost 2 bases, J lost 2 bases, and 5 bases stayed unmatched. CDR1 and CDR2 from the germline V gene are SGHDT and YYEEEE.

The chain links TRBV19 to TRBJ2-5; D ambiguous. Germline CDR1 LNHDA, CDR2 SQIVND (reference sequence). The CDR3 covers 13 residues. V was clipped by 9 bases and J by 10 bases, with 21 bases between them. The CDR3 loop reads CASTGSFPIVQYF. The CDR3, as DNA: TGTGCCAGCACCGGGTCCTTCCCCATCGTCCAGTACTTC.

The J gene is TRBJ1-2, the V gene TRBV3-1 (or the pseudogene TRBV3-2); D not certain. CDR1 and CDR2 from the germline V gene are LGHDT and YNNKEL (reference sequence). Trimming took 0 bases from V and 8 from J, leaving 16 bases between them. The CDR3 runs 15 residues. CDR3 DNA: TGTGCCAGCAGCCAAGATCCATCAGCCCCAGGAGGCTACACCTTC. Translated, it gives CASSQDPSAPGGYTF.

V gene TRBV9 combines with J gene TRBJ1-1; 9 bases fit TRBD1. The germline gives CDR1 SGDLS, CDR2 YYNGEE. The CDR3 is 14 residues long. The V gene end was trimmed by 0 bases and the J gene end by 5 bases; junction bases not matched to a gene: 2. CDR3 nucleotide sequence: TGTGCCAGCAGCGTAGGACAGGGGGTGACTGAAGCTTTCTTT. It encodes CASSVGQGVTEAFF.

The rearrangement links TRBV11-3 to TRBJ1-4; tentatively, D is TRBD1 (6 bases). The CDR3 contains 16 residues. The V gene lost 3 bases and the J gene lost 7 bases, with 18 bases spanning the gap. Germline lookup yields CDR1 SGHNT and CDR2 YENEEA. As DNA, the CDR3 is TGTGCCAGCAGCTTGGCCGGGGGCGGCAGCAGTGAAAAACTGTTTTTT. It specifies CASSLAGGGSSEKLFF.